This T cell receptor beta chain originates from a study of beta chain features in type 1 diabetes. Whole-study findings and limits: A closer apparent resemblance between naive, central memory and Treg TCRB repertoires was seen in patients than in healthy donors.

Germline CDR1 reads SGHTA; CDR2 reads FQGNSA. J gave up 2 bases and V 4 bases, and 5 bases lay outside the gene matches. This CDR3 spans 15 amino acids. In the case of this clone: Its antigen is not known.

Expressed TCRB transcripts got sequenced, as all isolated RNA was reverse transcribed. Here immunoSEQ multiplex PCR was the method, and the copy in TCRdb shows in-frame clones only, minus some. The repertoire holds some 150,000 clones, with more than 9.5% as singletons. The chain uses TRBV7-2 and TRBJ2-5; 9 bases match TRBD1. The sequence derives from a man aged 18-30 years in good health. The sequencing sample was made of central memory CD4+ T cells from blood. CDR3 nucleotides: TGTGCCAGCAGCTCTGGACAGGGGAGACAAGAGACCCAGTACTTC. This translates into CASSSGQGRQETQYF. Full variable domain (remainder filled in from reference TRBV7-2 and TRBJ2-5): GAGVSQSPSNKVTEKGKDVELRCDPISGHTALYWYRQSLGQGLEFLIYFQGNSAPDKSGLPSDRFSAERTGGSVSTLTIQRTQQEDSAVYLCASSSGQGRQETQYFGPGTRLLVL.